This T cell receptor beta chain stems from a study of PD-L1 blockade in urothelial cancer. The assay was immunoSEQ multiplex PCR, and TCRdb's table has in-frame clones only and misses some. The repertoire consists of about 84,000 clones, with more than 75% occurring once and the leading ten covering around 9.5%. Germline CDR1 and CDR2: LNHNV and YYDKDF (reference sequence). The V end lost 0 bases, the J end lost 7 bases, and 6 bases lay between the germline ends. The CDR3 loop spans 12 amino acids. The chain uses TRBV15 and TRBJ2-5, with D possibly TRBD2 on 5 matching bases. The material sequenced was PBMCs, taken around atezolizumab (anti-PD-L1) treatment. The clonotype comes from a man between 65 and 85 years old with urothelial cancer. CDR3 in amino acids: CATSRERGTQYF. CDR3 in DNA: TGTGCCACCAGCAGAGAACGGGGGACCCAGTACTTC.